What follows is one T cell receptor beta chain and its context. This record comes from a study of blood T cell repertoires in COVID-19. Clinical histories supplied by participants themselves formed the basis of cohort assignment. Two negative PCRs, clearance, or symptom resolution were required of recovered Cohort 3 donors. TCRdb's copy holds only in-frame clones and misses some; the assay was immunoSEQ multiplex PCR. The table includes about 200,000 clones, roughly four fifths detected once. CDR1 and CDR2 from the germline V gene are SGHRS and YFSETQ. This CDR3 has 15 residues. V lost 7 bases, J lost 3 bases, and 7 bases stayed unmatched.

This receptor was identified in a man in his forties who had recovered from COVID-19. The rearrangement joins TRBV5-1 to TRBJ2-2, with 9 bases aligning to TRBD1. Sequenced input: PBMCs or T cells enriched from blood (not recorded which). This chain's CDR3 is CASAEQGADTGELFF. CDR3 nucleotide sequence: TGCGCCAGCGCAGAACAGGGGGCGGACACCGGGGAGCTGTTTTTT.